This TCR beta chain was found in a study of blood T cell repertoires in COVID-19. Study-wide background: The samples span acute and convalescent COVID-19 from the United States, Italy and Spain.

Per the study methods: Reference gene primer amplification in the assay estimated nucleated cell counts. Repertoires were generated with immunoSEQ multiplex PCR, while TCRdb's copy carries only in-frame clones and drops some. Clonal size and the V and J genes are those of that table, whereas D and trimming came from the DNA. The sample yields about 59,000 clones, around 85% seen once. This clonotype originated in a woman in her 70s with acute or convalescent COVID-19. Sequencing was done on a sample of peripheral blood.

The CDR3 DNA follows: TGTGCCAGCAGCCAAGAGAGAAGAAGCGAGCAGTTCTTC. Translation gives CASSQERRSEQFF. The chain uses TRBV3-1 (or the pseudogene TRBV3-2) and TRBJ2-1; D uncertain. The V end lost 0 bases, the J end lost 10 bases, and 10 bases lay between the germline ends. Germline loops: CDR1 LGHDT, CDR2 YNNKEL (reference sequence). The CDR3 has 13 amino acids.